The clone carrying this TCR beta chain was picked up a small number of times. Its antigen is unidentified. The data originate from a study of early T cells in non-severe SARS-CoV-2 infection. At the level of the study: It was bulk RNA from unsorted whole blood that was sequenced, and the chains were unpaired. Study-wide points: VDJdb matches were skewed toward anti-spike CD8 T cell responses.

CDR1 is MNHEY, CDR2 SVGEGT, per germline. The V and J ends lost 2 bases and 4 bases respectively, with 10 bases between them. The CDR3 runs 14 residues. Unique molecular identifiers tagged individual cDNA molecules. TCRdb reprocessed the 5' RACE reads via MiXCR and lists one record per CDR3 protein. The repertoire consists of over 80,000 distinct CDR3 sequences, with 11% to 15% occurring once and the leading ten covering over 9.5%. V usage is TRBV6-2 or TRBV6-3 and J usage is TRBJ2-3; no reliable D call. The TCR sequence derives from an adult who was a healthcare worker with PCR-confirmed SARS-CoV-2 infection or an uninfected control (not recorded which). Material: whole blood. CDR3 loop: CASSYRIVSDTQYF. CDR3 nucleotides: TGTGCCAGCAGTTACCGAATTGTGTCAGATACGCAGTATTTT.